This TCR beta chain was identified during a study of T cell responses to AZD1222 COVID-19 vaccine. Findings and limits, study-wide: Repertoire sampling occurred only after the peak T cell response. Vaccine-associated CD4 TCRs spanned spike, dominant at 160-218 and 743-854. Clonal diversity may have been underestimated, and the donors were mostly white British, with more females than males.

A remark on this clone: The antigen is unknown.

The CDR3 is made up of 16 amino acids. Trimming pared 4 bases from V and 1 base from J, leaving 14 bases between. The germline CDR1 and CDR2 sequences are MNHEY and SVGEGT. Only in-frame clones appear in the TCRdb table, and some are missing; sequencing was by immunoSEQ multiplex PCR. The sample lists about 100,000 clones; more than 75% were seen once. This clonotype originated in an adult who received the AZD1222 COVID-19 vaccine. The V and J genes are TRBV6-2 or TRBV6-3 and TRBJ1-3; D gene ambiguous. The specimen was peripheral blood, collected 28 days after the second AZD1222 dose. The CDR3 bases are TGTGCCAGCAGTTCCCACCACAGTTATTCTGGAAACACCATATATTTT. This encodes CASSSHHSYSGNTIYF.